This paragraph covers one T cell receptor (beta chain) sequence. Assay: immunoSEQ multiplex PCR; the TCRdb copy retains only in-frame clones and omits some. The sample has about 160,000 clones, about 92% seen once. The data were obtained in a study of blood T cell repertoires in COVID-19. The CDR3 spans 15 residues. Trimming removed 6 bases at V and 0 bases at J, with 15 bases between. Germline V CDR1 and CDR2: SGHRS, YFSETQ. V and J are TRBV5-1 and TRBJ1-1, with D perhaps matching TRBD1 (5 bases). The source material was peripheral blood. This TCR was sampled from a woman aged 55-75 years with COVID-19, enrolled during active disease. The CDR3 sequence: CASTLGGQLNTEAFF. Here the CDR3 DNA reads TGCGCCAGCACCCTTGGTGGACAATTGAACACTGAAGCTTTCTTT.